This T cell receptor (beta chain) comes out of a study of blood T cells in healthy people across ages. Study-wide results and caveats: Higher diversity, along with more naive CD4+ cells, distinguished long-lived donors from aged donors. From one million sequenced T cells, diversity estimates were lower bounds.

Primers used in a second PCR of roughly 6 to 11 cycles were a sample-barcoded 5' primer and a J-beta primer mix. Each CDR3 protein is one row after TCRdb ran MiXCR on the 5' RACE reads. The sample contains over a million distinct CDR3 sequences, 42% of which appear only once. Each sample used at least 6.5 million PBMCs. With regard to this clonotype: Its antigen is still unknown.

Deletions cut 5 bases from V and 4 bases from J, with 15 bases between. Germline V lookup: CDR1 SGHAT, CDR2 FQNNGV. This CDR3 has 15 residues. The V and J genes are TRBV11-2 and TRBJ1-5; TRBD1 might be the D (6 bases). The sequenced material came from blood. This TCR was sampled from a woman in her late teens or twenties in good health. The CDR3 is CASSADPGVNQPQHF. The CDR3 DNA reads TGTGCCAGCAGCGCGGACCCAGGGGTGAATCAGCCCCAGCATTTT.